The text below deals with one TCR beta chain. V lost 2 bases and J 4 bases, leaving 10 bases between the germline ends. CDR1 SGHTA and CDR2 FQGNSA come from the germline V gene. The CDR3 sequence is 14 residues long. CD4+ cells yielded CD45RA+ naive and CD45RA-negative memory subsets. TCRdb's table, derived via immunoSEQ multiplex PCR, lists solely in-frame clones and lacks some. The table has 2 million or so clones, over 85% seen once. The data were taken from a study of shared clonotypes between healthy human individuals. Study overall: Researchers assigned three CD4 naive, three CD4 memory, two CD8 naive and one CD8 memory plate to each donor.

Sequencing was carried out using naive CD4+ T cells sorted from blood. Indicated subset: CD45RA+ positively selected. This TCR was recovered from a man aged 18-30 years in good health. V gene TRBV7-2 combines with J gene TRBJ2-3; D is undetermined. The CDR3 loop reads CASSLRRPADTQYF. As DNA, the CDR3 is TGTGCCAGCAGCTTACGACGGCCGGCAGATACGCAGTATTTT. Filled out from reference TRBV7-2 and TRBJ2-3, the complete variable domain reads GAGVSQSPSNKVTEKGKDVELRCDPISGHTALYWYRQSLGQGLEFLIYFQGNSAPDKSGLPSDRFSAERTGGSVSTLTIQRTQQEDSAVYLCASSLRRPADTQYFGPGTRLTVL.